This TCR beta chain was documented in a study of cytomegalovirus exposure and HLA in healthy donors. V was clipped by 4 bases and J by 2 bases, with 9 bases between them. The CDR3 sequence is 13 residues long. CDR1 SGHRS and CDR2 YFSETQ come from the germline V gene. In the PCR, 60 Vbeta and 13 Jbeta primers were used. Repertoires were generated with immunoSEQ multiplex PCR, while TCRdb's copy carries only in-frame clones and drops some. The table shows fewer than 120,000 clones, with approximately 83% occurring only once. Donors counted as nominally healthy when sampled, yet unrecorded immune exposures were likely.

The source of this sequence is a man aged 35-49 years in good health and CMV-seronegative. The material sequenced was PBMCs. The V and J genes are TRBV5-1 and TRBJ2-5; D remains unclear. The CDR3 loop reads CASSLQHQETQYF. The CDR3 bases are TGCGCCAGCAGCCTACAGCATCAAGAGACCCAGTACTTC. The whole variable domain, filled in from reference TRBV5-1 and TRBJ2-5, reads KAGVTQTPRYLIKTRGQQVTLSCSPISGHRSVSWYQQTPGQGLQFLFEYFSETQRNKGNFPGRFSGRQFSNSRSEMNVSTLELGDSALYLCASSLQHQETQYFGPGTRLLVL.